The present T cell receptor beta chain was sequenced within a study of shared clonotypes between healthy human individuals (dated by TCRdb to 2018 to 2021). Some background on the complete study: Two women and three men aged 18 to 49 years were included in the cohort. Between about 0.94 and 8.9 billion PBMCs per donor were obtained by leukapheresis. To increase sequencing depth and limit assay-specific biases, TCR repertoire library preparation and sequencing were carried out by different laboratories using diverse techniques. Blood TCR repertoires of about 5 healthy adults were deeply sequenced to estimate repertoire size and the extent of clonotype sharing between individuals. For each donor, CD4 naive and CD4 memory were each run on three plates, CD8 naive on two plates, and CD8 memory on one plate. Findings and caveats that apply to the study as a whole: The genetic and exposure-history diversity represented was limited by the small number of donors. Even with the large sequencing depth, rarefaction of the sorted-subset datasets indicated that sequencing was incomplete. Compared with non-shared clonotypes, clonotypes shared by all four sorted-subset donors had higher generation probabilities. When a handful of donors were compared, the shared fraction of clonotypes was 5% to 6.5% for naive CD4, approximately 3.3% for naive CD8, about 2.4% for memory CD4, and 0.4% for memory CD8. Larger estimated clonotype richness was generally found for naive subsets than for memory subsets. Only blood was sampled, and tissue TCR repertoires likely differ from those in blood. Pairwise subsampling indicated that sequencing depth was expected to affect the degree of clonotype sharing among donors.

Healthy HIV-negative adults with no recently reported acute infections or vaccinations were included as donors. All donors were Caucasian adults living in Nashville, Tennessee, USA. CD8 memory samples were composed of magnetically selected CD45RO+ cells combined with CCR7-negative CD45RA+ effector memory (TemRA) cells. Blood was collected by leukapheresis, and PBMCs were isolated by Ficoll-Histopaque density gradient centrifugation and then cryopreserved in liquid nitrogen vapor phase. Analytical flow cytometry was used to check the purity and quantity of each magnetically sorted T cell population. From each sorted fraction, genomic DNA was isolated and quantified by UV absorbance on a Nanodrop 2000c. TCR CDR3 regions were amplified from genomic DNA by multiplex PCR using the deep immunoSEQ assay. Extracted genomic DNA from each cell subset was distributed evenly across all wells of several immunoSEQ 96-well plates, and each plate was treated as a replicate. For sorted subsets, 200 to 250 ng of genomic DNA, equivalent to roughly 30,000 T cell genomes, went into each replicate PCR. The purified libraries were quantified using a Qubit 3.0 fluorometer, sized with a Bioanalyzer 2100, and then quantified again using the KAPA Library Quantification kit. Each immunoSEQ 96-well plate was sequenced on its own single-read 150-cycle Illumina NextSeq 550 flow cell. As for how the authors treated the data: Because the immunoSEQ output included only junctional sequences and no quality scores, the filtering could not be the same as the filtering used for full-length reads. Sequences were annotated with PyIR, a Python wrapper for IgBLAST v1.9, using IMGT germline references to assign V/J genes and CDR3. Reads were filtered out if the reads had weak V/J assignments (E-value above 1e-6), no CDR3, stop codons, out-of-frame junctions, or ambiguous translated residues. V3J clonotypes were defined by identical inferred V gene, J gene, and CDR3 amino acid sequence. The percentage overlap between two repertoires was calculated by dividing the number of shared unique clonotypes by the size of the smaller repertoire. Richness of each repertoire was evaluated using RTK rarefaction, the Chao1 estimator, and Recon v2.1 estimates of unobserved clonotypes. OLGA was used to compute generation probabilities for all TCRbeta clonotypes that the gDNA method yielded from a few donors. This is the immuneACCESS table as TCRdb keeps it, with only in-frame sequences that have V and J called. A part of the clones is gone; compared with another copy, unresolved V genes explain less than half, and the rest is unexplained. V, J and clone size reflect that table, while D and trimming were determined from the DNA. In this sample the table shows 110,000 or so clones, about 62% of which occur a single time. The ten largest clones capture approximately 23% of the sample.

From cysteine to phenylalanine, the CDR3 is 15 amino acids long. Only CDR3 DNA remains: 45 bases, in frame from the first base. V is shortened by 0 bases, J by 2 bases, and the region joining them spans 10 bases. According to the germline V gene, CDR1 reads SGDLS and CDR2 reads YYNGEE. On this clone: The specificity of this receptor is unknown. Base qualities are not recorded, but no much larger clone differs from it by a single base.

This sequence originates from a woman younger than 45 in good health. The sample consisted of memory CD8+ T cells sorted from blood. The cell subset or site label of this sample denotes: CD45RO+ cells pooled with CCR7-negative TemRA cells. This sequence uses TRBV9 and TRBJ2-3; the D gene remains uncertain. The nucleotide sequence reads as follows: TGTGCCAGCAGCGTAGTGGGTTCAGCCACAGATACGCAGTATTTT. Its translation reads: CASSVVGSATDTQYF.